A selection of T cell receptor beta chains follows, all from one sample in a study of blood T cell repertoires in COVID-19. Sequenced by immunoSEQ multiplex PCR; TCRdb stores in-frame clones only, minus some. This sample has approximately 110,000 clones; approximately 85% occur once, and the top ten carry around 3%. Sequenced material: peripheral blood. These TCRs come from a woman older than 75 with COVID-19, enrolled during active disease. The CDR3 runs from the conserved cysteine through the conserved F or W. D genes are given only for firm matches. Not all rows give a size; the values are once, few, many and, for expanded clones, a class.

>.|TRBD2|TRBV19|TRBJ2-1
TGTGCCAGTAGTTTTAGCGGGAGAGTCTCGAATGAGCAGTTCTTC
CASSFSGRVSNEQFF
>.|TRBD2|TRBV5-6|TRBJ2-1
TGTGCCAGCAGCTTAGGCGGGAGGATCAGGAGTGAGCAGTTCTTC
CASSLGGRIRSEQFF
>.|TRBD2|TRBV6-6|TRBJ2-2
TGTGCCAGCACCGCAGCGGGGCCTGACACCGGGGAGCTGTTTTTT
CASTAAGPDTGELFF
>.|.|TRBV6-6|TRBJ1-1
TGTGCCAGCAGTTACTATCCAGCGGATACTGAAGCTTTCTTT
CASSYYPADTEAFF
>.|TRBD1|TRBV6-5|TRBJ1-4
TGTGCCAGCAGTAAACGACAGGGTTGGGAAAAACTGTTTTTT
CASSKRQGWEKLFF
>.|TRBD1|TRBV2|TRBJ2-7
TGTGCCAGCAGTGATTGGGACAGGGGTGGCGAGCAGTACTTC
CASSDWDRGGEQYF
>few|.|TRBV27|TRBJ2-2
TGTGCCAGCTGGACCGGGGCTAGCGAGGGCACCGGGGAGCTGTTTTTT
CASWTGASEGTGELFF
>.|.|TRBV4-3|TRBJ2-1
TGCGCCAGCAGCCGACTACAGTCATACAATGAGCAGTTCTTC
CASSRLQSYNEQFF
>.|TRBD2|TRBV29-1|TRBJ2-1
TGCAGCGTTGACACACTAGCGGGATACAATGAGCAGTTCTTC
CSVDTLAGYNEQFF
>.|.|TRBV5-1|TRBJ2-7
TGCGCCAGCAGCTTGTGGGAGCCCTTTTACGAGCAGTACTTC
CASSLWEPFYEQYF
>.|TRBD1|TRBV28|TRBJ1-2
TGTGCCAGCAGTCCGACCCTTGGGACAGGCCTCTATGGCTACACCTTC
CASSPTLGTGLYGYTF
>.|.|TRBV28|TRBJ2-5
TGTGCCAGCAGTTCGAACCCTCACCCTAGTCAAGAGACCCAGTACTTC
CASSSNPHPSQETQYF
>.|.|TRBV9|TRBJ2-7
TGTGCCAGCAGCCTCATCCCCCAGGGCGAGCAGTACTTC
CASSLIPQGEQYF
>.|.|TRBV12-3/TRBV12-4|TRBJ2-7
TGTGCCAGCAGTCTCAATCCGGACTTCGGGCAGTACTTC
CASSLNPDFGQYF
>.|TRBD2|TRBV4-3|TRBJ2-3
TGCGCCAGCAGCCAAGATCAAAGCGGGAGAGGGGATACGCAGTATTTT
CASSQDQSGRGDTQYF
>.|TRBD2|TRBV9|TRBJ2-1
TGTGCCAGCAGCGTAGTTAGCCTAGCGGGAGTTGCTGAGCAGTTCTTC
CASSVVSLAGVAEQFF
>.|TRBD2|TRBV25-1|TRBJ2-1
TGTGCCAGCAGTTTTGCGACTAGCGGGAGAGTGTTCTTC
CASSFATSGRVFF
>.|TRBD2|TRBV7-3|TRBJ2-2
TGTGCCAGCAGCTTATCGGGAGGAACCGGGGAGCTGTTTTTT
CASSLSGGTGELFF
>.|TRBD1|TRBV19|TRBJ1-1
TGTGCCAGTAGTTGGGACAGAGTGAACACTGAAGCTTTCTTT
CASSWDRVNTEAFF
>.|TRBD1|TRBV5-4|TRBJ1-1
TGTGCCAGCAGCCCGGGACAGGGGTCGAACACTGAAGCTTTCTTT
CASSPGQGSNTEAFF
>.|.|TRBV15|TRBJ2-7
TGTGCCACCAGCAGAGAACGGCAGGCCTCCTACGAGCAGTACTTC
CATSRERQASYEQYF
>.|TRBD1|TRBV7-9|TRBJ2-5
TGTGCCAGCAGCTCCGTTACAGGGGGCGCGGAGACCCAGTACTTC
CASSSVTGGAETQYF
>.|TRBD2|TRBV5-8|TRBJ2-1
TGTGCCAGCAGGGGCGGGAAGCGGGGGGACAATGAGCAGTTCTTC
CASRGGKRGDNEQFF
>.|.|TRBV7-2|TRBJ1-2
TGTGCCAGCAGCTTAGAAGGGAGTGGCTACACCTTC
CASSLEGSGYTF
>.|TRBD1|TRBV3-1/TRBV3-2|TRBJ1-2
TGTGCCAGCAGCCTAGGGACAGTCTATGGCTACACCTTC
CASSLGTVYGYTF
>.|TRBD2|TRBV12-3/TRBV12-4|TRBJ2-1
TGTGCCAGCAGTTTGGGGGGGGGAGTCACCCAGTTCTTC
CASSLGGGVTQFF
>.|.|TRBV14|TRBJ1-1
TGTGCCAGCAGCCCCCTCCGGTATAGCACTGAAGCTTTCTTT
CASSPLRYSTEAFF
>few|.|TRBV28|TRBJ1-4
TGTGCCAGCAGTCCAGCGGGGGGTAGAGTTGAAAAACTGTTTTTT
CASSPAGGRVEKLFF
>few|TRBD1|TRBV11-3|TRBJ2-5
TGTGCCAGCAGCCGGGACAGGGATGAGACCCAGTACTTC
CASSRDRDETQYF
>.|.|TRBV7-3|TRBJ2-1
TGTGCCAGCAGCCCAGCTGGCGGCCGATCCTACAATGAGCAGTTCTTC
CASSPAGGRSYNEQFF
>.|.|TRBV28|TRBJ2-2
TGTGCCAGCAGTTTTTCTACCCCTCGGACGGGAAACACCGGGGAGCTGTTTTTT
CASSFSTPRTGNTGELFF
>once|TRBD1|TRBV5-1|TRBJ2-7
TGCGCCAGCAGCCCGCTGGGGACAGGGGGCTACGAGCAGTACTTC
CASSPLGTGGYEQYF
>.|TRBD1|TRBV2|TRBJ2-2
TGTGCCAGCAGATTAGGACAGGAGAACACCGGGGAGCTGTTTTTT
CASRLGQENTGELFF
>.|TRBD2|TRBV5-1|TRBJ2-1
TGCGCCAGCAGCGTGACTAGCGGGACTGACAATGAGCAGTTCTTC
CASSVTSGTDNEQFF
>.|TRBD1|TRBV4-2|TRBJ2-5
TGTGCCAGCAGCCCGGGACAGGGAGGGGAGACCCAGTACTTC
CASSPGQGGETQYF
>.|TRBD1|TRBV24-1|TRBJ2-5
TGTGCCACCAGTGATTGGGTCCAGGGGGCGAGCCAAGAGACCCAGTACTTC
CATSDWVQGASQETQYF
>.|TRBD2|TRBV29-1|TRBJ2-1
TGCAGCGGGGGGGGAGAACACTTCAATGAGCAGTTCTTC
CSGGGEHFNEQFF
>once|TRBD2|TRBV6-2/TRBV6-3|TRBJ2-7
TGTGCCAGCATCCCGGGGGGGTCCTACGAGCAGTACTTC
CASIPGGSYEQYF
>.|TRBD1|TRBV10-3|TRBJ2-3
TGTGCCATCTTGTCCGGGACAGGGGGAGATACGCAGTATTTT
CAILSGTGGDTQYF
>.|.|TRBV6-5|TRBJ2-1
TGTGCCAGCATCGGCCTAGCGAAGCCCATTGAGCAGTTCTTC
CASIGLAKPIEQFF
>.|.|TRBV7-3|TRBJ2-2
TGTGCCAGCAGCTTGGGCGGGGCCGCGAACACCGGGGAGCTGTTTTTT
CASSLGGAANTGELFF
>.|TRBD1|TRBV4-2|TRBJ2-3
TGTGCCAGCAGCCAAGGGGGGGGACAGGGGCGGGATACGCAGTATTTT
CASSQGGGQGRDTQYF
>.|TRBD2|TRBV5-8|TRBJ2-3
TGTGCCAGCAGCTTGAGGCGGGAGGGCCAGTATTTT
CASSLRREGQYF
>.|.|TRBV5-4|TRBJ2-2
TGTGCCAGCAGCCCTGATATGGCAGGCTTCGGGGAGCTGTTTTTT
CASSPDMAGFGELFF
>few|TRBD2|TRBV5-1|TRBJ2-5
TGCGCCAGCAGCCCAATGACTAGCGGGAGACAAGAGACCCAGTACTTC
CASSPMTSGRQETQYF
>few|.|TRBV5-6|TRBJ1-5
TGTGCCAGCAGCTCCGGACACAATCTCCAGCCCCAGCATTTT
CASSSGHNLQPQHF
>.|TRBD1|TRBV7-8|TRBJ2-5
TGTGCCAGCAGCTTAGCTGGGACAGGGGCACAAGAGACCCAGTACTTC
CASSLAGTGAQETQYF
>few|.|TRBV7-9|TRBJ1-2
TGTGCCAGCAGCTTTAAACAGGACTATGGCTACACCTTC
CASSFKQDYGYTF
>.|.|TRBV7-2|TRBJ2-1
TGTGCCAGCAGCTTATGGAGGGGGGACAGCTCCTACAATGAGCAGTTCTTC
CASSLWRGDSSYNEQFF
>.|.|TRBV28|TRBJ1-1
TGTGCCAGCAGCCTCTATGGGAACACTGAAGCTTTCTTT
CASSLYGNTEAFF
>.|.|TRBV13|TRBJ2-5
TGTGCCAGCGAAAGAGAAAGGCACCGAGAGGCTAGCGAATCAGAGACCCAGTACTTC
CASERERHREASESETQYF
>.|TRBD1|TRBV6-6|TRBJ2-7
TGTGCCAGCAGCGAACCCGGACAGGGGATAACCTACGAGCAGTACTTC
CASSEPGQGITYEQYF